The 10 T cell receptor beta chains reported below all come from one sample, sequenced in a study of blood T cell dynamics during melanoma immunotherapy (TCRdb year 2020). Libraries came from the immunoSEQ multiplex PCR assay. Entries here come from immuneACCESS through TCRdb and include only in-frame sequences with V and J called. Some clones fail to appear in such tables; in the studies checked, an unresolved V gene covers under half of the shortfall, and the cause of the remainder is unknown. For this sample there are about 24,000 clones; around nine tenths appear just once. 4% to 6% of the sample is taken by the ten largest. Sample time point, as interpreted from the label and publication: pre-treatment baseline. The material was blood, obtained from a patient treated with checkpoint blockade. These receptors all come from a human donor with melanoma.

The rearrangement uses TRBV4-1 and TRBJ2-1; D gene unclear. The CDR3 loop spans 17 amino acids. Germline V gene lookup returns CDR1 MGHRA and CDR2 YSYEKL. V gave up 4 bases and J gave up 0 bases, with 16 bases separating them. CDR3 protein: CASSPASGRNSYNEQFF. In DNA, the CDR3 is TGCGCCAGCAGCCCAGCCTCTGGGCGGAACTCCTACAATGAGCAGTTCTTC.

This clone was observed once. DNA of the CDR3: TGTGCCAGCAGCGTAGCTTGGGACAAATGGGAGCAGTACTTC. Its translation is CASSVAWDKWEQYF. The V and J genes are TRBV9 and TRBJ2-7, with D perhaps matching TRBD1 (6 bases). The germline V gene encodes CDR1 SGDLS and CDR2 YYNGEE. The CDR3 spans 14 residues. V gave up 0 bases and J gave up 7 bases, with 14 bases separating them.

The rearrangement joins TRBV5-6 to TRBJ1-1; D uncertain. This CDR3 has 12 amino acids. In germline, CDR1 is SGHDT, CDR2 YYEEEE. V was pared by 4 bases and J by 5 bases, with 9 bases between. CDR3 in DNA: TGTGCCAGCAGCCGGGCGCGGACTGAAGCTTTCTTT. Residues: CASSRARTEAFF.

This clone was picked up one time. The J gene is TRBJ1-4, the V gene TRBV27; D not resolved. V lost 3 bases, J lost 5 bases, and 10 bases lay in between. The CDR3 runs 14 residues. The germline V gene has CDR1 MNHEY and CDR2 SMNVEV (reference sequence). Here the CDR3 DNA reads TGTGCCAGCAGTTTCCGCGGATCGAATGAAAAACTGTTTTTT. Translation gives CASSFRGSNEKLFF.

The chain joins TRBV28 to TRBJ2-2; TRBD1 is a possible D gene (6 bases). The CDR3 sequence is 13 residues long. Germline lookup yields CDR1 MDHEN and CDR2 SYDVKM. V lost 6 bases and J 6 bases, leaving 11 bases between the germline ends. The CDR3: CASRIRGAGELFF. The CDR3 DNA reads as TGTGCCAGCAGAATCAGGGGAGCCGGGGAGCTGTTTTTT.

V and J are TRBV19 and TRBJ1-1; no reliable D call. CDR1 LNHDA and CDR2 SQIVND come from the germline V gene (reference sequence). The CDR3 spans 16 residues. V dropped 2 bases and J dropped 5 bases, with 18 bases sitting between them. The CDR3 nucleotides are TGTGCCAGTAGTATATCTCGTGCCGGACTTGGAACTGAAGCTTTCTTT. This gives the protein CASSISRAGLGTEAFF.

The CDR3 spells CASSSGLAGADEQFF. DNA for the CDR3: TGTGCCAGCAGCTCAGGACTAGCGGGAGCGGATGAGCAGTTCTTC. The genes are TRBV7-3 and TRBJ2-1, with TRBD2 identical over 13 bases. V trimming: 4 bases; J trimming: 8 bases; junction bases outside the gene matches: 5. Germline V CDR1 and CDR2: SGHTA, FQGTGA. CDR3 size: 15 residues.

The J gene is TRBJ2-7, the V gene TRBV29-1; 8 nucleotides match TRBD1. With V trimmed by 5 bases and J by 4 bases, 4 bases remained unmatched. This CDR3 spans 12 amino acids. Germline CDR1 reads SQVTM; CDR2 reads ANQGSEA. The CDR3 spells CSVLQGGYEQYF. The CDR3 coding sequence is TGCAGCGTTCTACAGGGGGGTTACGAGCAGTACTTC.

The rearrangement uses TRBV6-4 and TRBJ2-1; a possible D gene is TRBD1 (5 bases). V was cut by 3 bases and J by 4 bases, with 13 bases left in between. The length of the CDR3 is 15 residues. CDR1 and CDR2 from the germline V gene are MRHNA and SNTAGT. CDR3 sequence reads: CASSENSQGYNEQFF. The DNA of the CDR3 is TGTGCCAGCAGTGAGAACTCCCAGGGTTACAATGAGCAGTTCTTC.

The CDR3 region is CASRPNRGPADEQFF. CDR3 coding DNA: TGCGCCAGCAGGCCAAACAGGGGGCCGGCTGATGAGCAGTTCTTC. This chain joins TRBV5-1 and TRBJ2-1, with TRBD1 matching over 9 bases. This CDR3 has 15 amino acids. V lost 5 bases and J lost 8; bases outside the gene matches: 11. Germline V gives CDR1 SGHRS, CDR2 YFSETQ.